This T cell receptor (beta chain) is from a study of patients and donors after allogeneic stem cell transplantation. TCRdb itself ran the RT-PCR reads through MiXCR, one entry per CDR3 protein. The sample lists approximately 250,000 distinct CDR3 sequences; about 14% were seen once. The TCR comes from a human donor who was either an allogeneic HSCT recipient or a stem cell or donor lymphocyte infusion donor (not recorded which). It is not recorded whose cells these are; they may come from a transplant donor. The sequencing input was blood, either unsorted or a sorted T cell fraction (not recorded which).

The CDR3 reads CASSIDSRRLQYF. The CDR3 DNA reads as TGTGCCAGTAGTATAGATTCGCGCAGACTGCAGTACTTC. This rearrangement joins TRBV19 to TRBJ2-7; D unclear. The CDR3 sequence is 13 residues long. CDR1 and CDR2 from the germline V gene are LNHDA and SQIVND (reference sequence). The V and J ends lost 0 bases and 9 bases respectively, with 12 bases between them.